These 28 T cell receptor beta chains share one sample of origin, sequenced in a study of response to subunit inactivated influenza vaccine. TCRdb reprocessed the RT-PCR reads with MiXCR, giving one entry per CDR3 protein. This sample has roughly 550,000 distinct CDR3 sequences, with around a quarter found just once. The data also belong to a second study, concerning T cells expressing NK-cell markers. That report adds: The authors generated TCR beta cDNA through 5'RACE template switching with UMIs.

Sample: CD4+ T cells sorted from PBMCs, taken roughly 13 days after vaccination. All receptors come from a man between 45 and 60 years old who received an inactivated influenza vaccine.

This chain links TRBV7-2 with TRBJ2-5, with 11 bases matching TRBD2. The CDR3 is 16 residues long. Germline V gives CDR1 SGHTA, CDR2 FQGNSA. Unmatched junction bases numbered 9, after V lost 5 bases and J lost 4 bases. The CDR3, as DNA: TGTGCCAGCAGCCCAATACTAGCGGGAGTCGCAGAGACCCAGTACTTC. This codes for CASSPILAGVAETQYF.

This clonotype was picked up many times. The chain combines TRBV12-3 or TRBV12-4 with TRBJ2-1; 14 nucleotides agree with TRBD2. The J segment lost 9 bases and the V segment lost 6 bases, leaving 7 bases of the junction unmatched. This CDR3 region has 15 residues. This CDR3 reads CASSPGLAGVGEQFF. The CDR3 coding sequence is TGTGCCAGCAGCCCGGGACTAGCGGGAGTAGGTGAGCAGTTCTTC.

This clonotype has only a few counts. V usage is TRBV20-1 and J usage is TRBJ1-5, with TRBD1 as a possible D gene (5 bases). Trimming removed 2 bases from V and 4 bases from J, with 12 bases in between. CDR1 and CDR2 from the germline V gene are DFQATT and SNEGSKA (reference sequence). CDR3 length equals 14 residues. The CDR3 region is CSARRGAVNQPQHF. CDR3 nucleotide sequence: TGCAGTGCTAGAAGAGGGGCTGTGAATCAGCCCCAGCATTTT.

The gene calls are TRBV20-1 and TRBJ1-2, with unresolved D. The CDR3 is made up of 11 amino acids. Germline CDR1 reads DFQATT; CDR2 reads SNEGSKA (reference sequence). V was cut by 2 bases and J by 13 bases, with 14 bases left in between. This CDR3 is CSARSRESTTF. As DNA, the CDR3 is TGCAGTGCTAGATCTAGGGAGTCCACCACCTTC.

The chain uses TRBV9 and TRBJ2-1, with 8 bases aligning to TRBD2. CDR1 is SGDLS and CDR2 is YYNGEE in the germline V gene. The J segment lost 10 bases and the V segment lost 0 bases, leaving 9 bases of the junction unmatched. This CDR3 region has 15 residues. The CDR3: CASSVDGRAASEQFF. As DNA, the CDR3 is TGTGCCAGCAGCGTAGACGGGAGGGCCGCGTCGGAGCAGTTCTTC.

V gene TRBV28 combines with J gene TRBJ2-7, with TRBD1 as a possible D gene (6 bases). Germline-derived CDR1 and CDR2 are MDHEN and SYDVKM. Trimming pared 5 bases from V and 9 bases from J, leaving 23 bases between. The CDR3 has 15 amino acids. CDR3 sequence reads: CASSGIRDTSRGQYF. Here the CDR3 DNA reads TGTGCCAGCAGTGGAATCCGGGACACCTCTCGTGGGCAGTACTTC.

V is TRBV7-2 and J is TRBJ2-5; the match to TRBD2 covers 8 bases. This CDR3 has 16 residues. Trimming took 5 bases from V and 2 from J; bases not matched to a gene: 10. Germline lookup yields CDR1 SGHTA and CDR2 FQGNSA. CDR3 protein: CASSRPPGGGQETQYF. The CDR3 DNA reads as TGTGCCAGCAGCCGGCCCCCGGGAGGGGGACAAGAGACCCAGTACTTC.

This clonotype has at least ten counts. CDR3: CASSRQGITGELFF. The CDR3 DNA reads TGTGCCAGCAGTCGACAGGGAATCACCGGGGAGCTGTTTTTT. The chain is built from TRBV6-2 or TRBV6-3 and TRBJ2-2; 7 nucleotides agree with TRBD1. Germline trimming cut 5 bases from V and 4 bases from J; bases unmatched to any gene: 4. Germline-derived CDR1 and CDR2 are MNHEY and SVGEGT. CDR3 length: 14 amino acids.

The chain joins TRBV10-3 to TRBJ2-7; D not resolved. Germline lookup yields CDR1 ENHRY and CDR2 SYGVKD. There are 11 residues in the CDR3. Trimming cost V 2 bases and J 9 bases, with 8 bases left between them. The chain's CDR3 is CAISEGGWQYF. CDR3 DNA: TGTGCCATCAGTGAGGGTGGTTGGCAGTACTTC.

The CDR3 DNA reads TGTGCCAGCAGCAAAGTGAACACTGAAGCTTTCTTT. Its translation: CASSKVNTEAFF. This rearrangement joins TRBV5-6 to TRBJ1-1; D remains unclear. CDR1 and CDR2 (germline): SGHDT, YYEEEE. This CDR3 comprises 12 residues. Between the trimmed V and J ends, which lost 4 bases and 0 bases, there was a span of 4 bases.

The CDR3 is CASSSQSRNQPQHF. The CDR3 coding sequence is TGTGCCAGCAGCTCGCAGTCACGAAATCAGCCCCAGCATTTT. The rearrangement joins TRBV5-6 to TRBJ1-5; D not certain. Trimming stripped 3 bases from V and 4 bases from J, with 11 bases between. Germline CDR1 reads SGHDT; CDR2 reads YYEEEE. This CDR3 comprises 14 residues.

The chain combines TRBV30 with TRBJ2-2; perhaps TRBD2 as D (5 bases). The germline gives CDR1 GTSNPN, CDR2 SVGIG (reference sequence). Trimming removed 6 bases at V and 3 bases at J, with 17 bases between. CDR3 length: 15 amino acids. The CDR3 DNA is TGTGCCTGCCGCCCCAGGAGCGGCGACACCGGGGAGCTGTTTTTT. The encoded protein is CACRPRSGDTGELFF.

The chain carries TRBV29-1 and TRBJ1-1; D gene uncertain. Germline CDR1 reads SQVTM; CDR2 reads ANQGSEA. V lost 3 bases and J lost 1, with 12 bases in between. The CDR3 extends over 14 amino acids. The CDR3 DNA reads as TGCAGCGTTGACTTCGGCAGGACGAACACTGAAGCTTTCTTT. Residues: CSVDFGRTNTEAFF.

This clonotype was detected only a few times. V is TRBV11-3 and J is TRBJ2-1; D gene unclear. Per germline, CDR1 SGHNT and CDR2 YENEEA. V was shortened by 5 bases and J by 6 bases, with 11 bases between the two germline ends. The CDR3 loop spans 13 amino acids. The CDR3 DNA reads TGTGCCAGCAGCACCACCGCCGGCAATGAGCAGTTCTTC. It encodes CASSTTAGNEQFF.

The rearrangement links TRBV7-9 to TRBJ2-3; D ambiguous. The CDR3 is 15 amino acids. Trimming removed 5 bases from V and 5 bases from J, with 17 bases in between. Germline CDR1 and CDR2: SEHNR and FQNEAQ (reference sequence). CDR3 sequence reads: CASSHDRAPGDTQYF. The CDR3 nucleotides read TGTGCCAGCAGCCACGACCGGGCGCCGGGAGATACGCAGTATTTT.

This clonotype has more than one count but fewer than ten. The CDR3 nucleotides are TGCAGCGTGGGAGGACGGGGCTTGGAGCAGTACTTC. Its protein product is CSVGGRGLEQYF. The chain recombines TRBV29-1 with TRBJ2-7; perhaps TRBD2 as D (6 bases). Germline V CDR1 and CDR2: SQVTM, ANQGSEA. CDR3 length: 12 residues. V was cut by 6 bases and J by 7 bases, with 16 bases left in between.

The chain carries TRBV4-2 and TRBJ1-4, with TRBD1 matching 8 bases. The V gene's germline CDR1 is LGHNA and CDR2 YNFKEQ. The CDR3 loop spans 17 amino acids. Trimming took 0 bases from V and 7 from J; bases not matched to a gene: 10. The CDR3 protein is CASSQDPMTGAGEKLFF. CDR3 nucleotides: TGTGCCAGCAGCCAAGATCCGATGACAGGGGCCGGTGAAAAACTGTTTTTT.

The V and J genes are TRBV15 and TRBJ2-1; 10 bases line up with TRBD2. Germline loops: CDR1 LNHNV, CDR2 YYDKDF (reference sequence). V was pared by 1 base and J by 1 base, with 7 bases of the junction left unmatched. This CDR3 contains 18 residues. CDR3 sequence reads: CATSRARTSGLSYNEQFF. The CDR3 DNA reads as TGTGCCACCAGCAGAGCACGGACTAGCGGTCTTTCCTACAATGAGCAGTTCTTC.

The rearrangement uses TRBV10-3 and TRBJ1-2, with TRBD1 matching over 10 bases. Germline values: CDR1 ENHRY, CDR2 SYGVKD. Trimming took 5 bases from V and 4 from J; bases not matched to a gene: 13. This CDR3 contains 17 residues. CDR3 in DNA: TGTGCCATCAGTCCCTCCGAGGGGACAGGGGTTACCTATGGCTACACCTTC. It encodes CAISPSEGTGVTYGYTF.

V usage is TRBV5-1 and J usage is TRBJ1-1; D gene unclear. Germline CDR1 reads SGHRS; CDR2 reads YFSETQ. With 0 bases removed from V and 5 bases from J, the gap between germline ends came to 11 bases. This CDR3 has 14 amino acids. CDR3 nucleotide sequence: TGCGCCAGCAGCTTGGAGACGGGGAGGACTGAAGCTTTCTTT. Encoded protein: CASSLETGRTEAFF.

CDR3 loop: CASSPSGLAGYNEQFF. Written as DNA, the CDR3 is TGTGCCAGCAGCCCCTCGGGGCTAGCGGGATACAATGAGCAGTTCTTC. V is TRBV7-9 and J is TRBJ2-1; 9 nucleotides align to TRBD2. Germline V gives CDR1 SEHNR, CDR2 FQNEAQ (reference sequence). V dropped 5 bases and J dropped 4; count of bases not matched to a gene: 9. This CDR3 spans 16 amino acids.

The chain couples TRBV5-6 to TRBJ2-1; 16 bases line up with TRBD2. With V trimmed by 4 bases and J by 1 base, 11 bases remained unmatched. Germline values: CDR1 SGHDT, CDR2 YYEEEE. This CDR3 has 20 amino acids. The CDR3 sequence is CASSPVPGLAGGPSYNEQFF. The CDR3 nucleotides read TGTGCCAGCAGCCCGGTCCCGGGACTAGCGGGAGGGCCTTCCTACAATGAGCAGTTCTTC. The entire variable domain, with the rest obtained from reference TRBV5-6 and TRBJ2-1, is as follows: DAGVTQSPTHLIKTRGQQVTLRCSPKSGHDTVSWYQQALGQGPQFIFQYYEEEERQRGNFPDRFSGHQFPNYSSELNVNALLLGDSALYLCASSPVPGLAGGPSYNEQFFGPGTRLTVL.

The DNA for the CDR3 is TGTGCCACCAGCAGAGCGGGGGGGGTCCTCGCGAACACCGGGGAGCTGTTTTTT. It encodes CATSRAGGVLANTGELFF. The chain has TRBV15 and TRBJ2-2; 8 bases align to TRBD2. CDR1 is LNHNV and CDR2 is YYDKDF in the germline V gene (reference sequence). This CDR3 spans 18 amino acids. V shed 1 base, J shed 0 bases, and the junction held 7 bases outside the gene matches.

This rearrangement joins TRBV6-5 to TRBJ2-5; weak D call: TRBD1 (6 bases). The germline V gene encodes CDR1 MNHEY and CDR2 SVGAGI. The CDR3 is 14 amino acids. V was cut by 2 bases and J by 6 bases, with 13 bases left in between. CDR3 DNA: TGTGCCAGCAGTTACGGGCAGGGGTTGAAGACCCAGTACTTC. Protein: CASSYGQGLKTQYF.

The chain couples TRBV30 to TRBJ1-1; TRBD1 matches at 12 bases. With 8 bases clipped from V and 4 bases from J, the junction kept 11 bases outside the gene matches. CDR1 and CDR2 (germline): GTSNPN, SVGIG (reference sequence). This CDR3 region has 15 residues. The CDR3: CARGTGGSEGTEAFF. CDR3 nucleotide sequence: TGTGCCCGTGGGACAGGGGGCTCGGAAGGCACTGAAGCTTTCTTT.

This clonotype turned up a few times. This chain connects TRBV20-1 to TRBJ2-5; D might be TRBD1 or TRBD2, each matching 6 bases. The CDR3 runs 15 residues. Trimming cost V 5 bases and J 4 bases, with 20 bases left between them. Germline V gene data show CDR1 as DFQATT and CDR2 as SNEGSKA (reference sequence). The CDR3 coding sequence is TGCAGTGCTGCGGGACACCCCAAGGACGTAGAGACCCAGTACTTC. It encodes CSAAGHPKDVETQYF.

This clonotype was seen repeatedly, ten times or more. The rearrangement joins TRBV6-1 to TRBJ2-7; D call uncertain. The V gene lost 6 bases and the J gene lost 3 bases, with 18 bases spanning the gap. The length of the CDR3 is 15 residues. CDR1 MNHNS and CDR2 SASEGT come from the germline V gene. CDR3 loop: CASSPDPIRGYEQYF. CDR3 nucleotides: TGTGCCAGCAGCCCCGACCCTATTCGCGGCTACGAGCAGTACTTC.

Only a few counts were recorded for this clonotype. CDR3 nucleotides: TGTGCCAGCAGGTCAGCGGGAGGGCCTCTCAATGAGCAGTTCTTC. Amino acids: CASRSAGGPLNEQFF. V and J are TRBV27 and TRBJ2-1, with 10 bases that match TRBD2. In germline, CDR1 is MNHEY, CDR2 SMNVEV (reference sequence). CDR3 length: 15 amino acids. V lost 6 bases to trimming and J lost 6 bases; unmatched junction nucleotides: 8.